The T cell receptor (beta chain) described here comes from a study of blood T cell repertoires in COVID-19. Overall study: COVID-19 samples from acute and convalescent phases originated in the United States, Italy and Spain.

The CDR3 is 14 residues long. The germline CDR1 and CDR2 sequences are LGHDT and YNNKEL (reference sequence). This clone was recorded only once. One end of the junction is discordant with germline, which a read error may explain. Other DNA sequences in the sample encode the same CDR3. TCRdb keeps only in-frame clones here, not all; method: immunoSEQ multiplex PCR. The sample holds approximately 240,000 clones, 75% to 90% seen once. This TCR was recovered from a woman younger than 45 who had recovered from COVID-19. The chain joins TRBV3-1 (or the pseudogene TRBV3-2) to TRBJ1-3; TRBD1 is a possible D gene (5 bases). Sequences were obtained from peripheral blood. CDR3 protein: CASSQGQGMDTIYF. The CDR3 DNA reads as TGTGCCAGCAGTCAAGGTCAGGGTATGGACACCATATATTTT.